The 18 T cell receptor beta chains in this list originate from one sample, sequenced in a study of blood T cell repertoires in COVID-19. The method was immunoSEQ multiplex PCR; TCRdb's version includes in-frame clones alone and lacks a portion of them. The repertoire holds under 200,000 clones, with 85% to 90% as singletons. Sequenced sample: peripheral blood. The receptors were gathered from a man aged 35 to 55 with active or convalescent COVID-19.

V and J are TRBV28 and TRBJ1-2; the D is unclear. This CDR3 has 14 residues. Germline CDR1 is MDHEN and CDR2 is SYDVKM. Trimming took 2 bases from V and 6 from J, leaving 13 bases between them. As DNA, the CDR3 is TGTGCCAGCAGTTTACCGGGTTTCTCCAATGGCTACACCTTC. Protein product: CASSLPGFSNGYTF.

The rearrangement joins TRBV7-9 to TRBJ2-1, with 9 bases that match TRBD2. Germline V CDR1 and CDR2: SEHNR, FQNEAQ (reference sequence). This CDR3 is 16 amino acids long. V lost 5 bases and J lost 7; bases outside the gene matches: 12. The CDR3 region has the DNA TGTGCCAGCAGCCCCTCTGGCGGGAGGGAGTGGAATGAGCAGTTCTTC. Its translation: CASSPSGGREWNEQFF.

The V gene is TRBV28, the J gene TRBJ1-1; TRBD1 agrees at 7 bases. The V and J ends lost 5 bases and 6 bases, in that order; junction bases with no gene match: 12. The CDR3 loop spans 15 amino acids. CDR1 is MDHEN and CDR2 is SYDVKM in the germline V gene. The CDR3 loop is CASSPAEQGLAEAFF. As DNA, the CDR3 is TGTGCCAGCAGTCCCGCCGAACAGGGGTTAGCTGAAGCTTTCTTT.

The chain couples TRBV6-6 to TRBJ2-4; 9 bases are a match to TRBD2. V shed 8 bases and J 9 bases; nucleotides not matched to a gene: 11. Germline V CDR1 and CDR2: MNHNY, SVGAGI (reference sequence). The CDR3 covers 14 residues. The CDR3, as DNA: TGTGCCAGCGGCCGACTAGCGGAAATTGGCATTCAGTACTTC. It yields the protein CASGRLAEIGIQYF.

The chain is built from TRBV19 and TRBJ2-7; 8 positions agree with TRBD1. CDR3 length: 15 amino acids. The germline V gene has CDR1 LNHDA and CDR2 SQIVND (reference sequence). V shed 5 bases and J 1 base; nucleotides not matched to a gene: 7. The CDR3 DNA is TGTGCCAGTAGTCTGGGACAGGCCTTTTCCTACGAGCAGTACTTC. This sequence encodes CASSLGQAFSYEQYF.

The rearrangement joins TRBV29-1 to TRBJ1-2; D gene unclear. The CDR3 runs to 12 residues. Germline V gene lookup returns CDR1 SQVTM and CDR2 ANQGSEA. V shed 3 bases and J shed 8 bases, with 13 bases lying between them. The CDR3 here is CSVDRGGLGYTF. In nucleotides, the CDR3 is TGCAGCGTTGACCGGGGAGGCCTCGGCTACACCTTC.

This chain connects TRBV2 to TRBJ2-5, with a tentative D call TRBD1 (6 bases). Germline lookup yields CDR1 SNHLY and CDR2 FYNNEI. Trimming left V 6 bases short and J 5 bases short, with 16 bases between. This CDR3 is built from 14 residues. The CDR3 spells CASSMDRLGETQYF. The CDR3 region has the DNA TGTGCCAGCAGCATGGACAGACTTGGGGAGACCCAGTACTTC. Supplemented by reference TRBV2 and TRBJ2-5, the full variable domain reads EPEVTQTPSHQVTQMGQEVILRCVPISNHLYFYWYRQILGQKVEFLVSFYNNEISEKSEIFDDQFSVERPDGSNFTLKIRSTKLEDSAMYFCASSMDRLGETQYFGPGTRLLVL.

The chain uses TRBV6-1 and TRBJ1-3, with D maybe TRBD1 (6 bases). Germline V gives CDR1 MNHNS, CDR2 SASEGT. The V end lost 4 bases, the J end lost 0 bases, and 13 bases lay between the germline ends. The CDR3 consists of 16 residues. CDR3 sequence: CASSAPAGVSGNTIYF. DNA of the CDR3: TGTGCCAGCAGTGCCCCCGCAGGGGTCTCTGGAAACACCATATATTTT.

This rearrangement joins TRBV21-1 to TRBJ2-7; whether TRBD2, the table's D call, matches the DNA was not checked. TRBV21-1 corresponds to a pseudogene. This CDR3 contains 18 residues. As DNA, the CDR3 is TGTGCCAGCACCCCCGGGCGGCGGTGCGGGGGGGGACCCTACGAGCAGTACTTC. Protein sequence: CASTPGRRCGGGPYEQYF.

The chain is built from TRBV10-3 and TRBJ1-4, with a possible D match to TRBD1 (5 bases). The CDR3 has 14 amino acids. Germline CDR1 reads ENHRY; CDR2 reads SYGVKD. V lost 4 bases and J 8 bases, leaving 14 bases between the germline ends. The CDR3 protein is CAISVVAGNEKLFF. CDR3 sequence (DNA): TGTGCCATCAGTGTGGTGGCAGGGAACGAAAAACTGTTTTTT.

This clone was seen once. V is TRBV11-2 and J is TRBJ2-3; TRBD2 matches at 9 bases. Germline V lookup: CDR1 SGHAT, CDR2 FQNNGV. Trimming took 5 bases from V and 5 from J; bases not matched to a gene: 8. This CDR3 is built from 15 residues. CDR3 sequence: CASSNGGRAQDTQYF. The CDR3 DNA follows: TGTGCCAGCAGCAATGGCGGGAGGGCCCAAGATACGCAGTATTTT.

The rearrangement joins TRBV18 to TRBJ2-5, with 11 positions matching TRBD2. Germline loops: CDR1 KGHSH, CDR2 LQKENI. This CDR3 is built from 15 residues. V was clipped by 3 bases and J by 2 bases; unmatched bases: 2. DNA of the CDR3: TGTGCCAGCTCACCCCTAGCGGGAGGACAAGAGACCCAGTACTTC. Protein sequence: CASSPLAGGQETQYF.

This clone was detected only once. The rearrangement links TRBV7-3 to TRBJ2-5, with 10 bases lining up with TRBD2. The germline V gene has CDR1 SGHTA and CDR2 FQGTGA. V trimming: 1 base; J trimming: 5 bases; junction bases outside the gene matches: 7. This CDR3 region has 16 residues. The DNA of the CDR3 is TGTGCCAGCAGCTTAAGCCTAGCGGGGGCTGGGGAGACCCAGTACTTC. This gives the protein CASSLSLAGAGETQYF.

This chain connects TRBV11-2 to TRBJ2-5; D possibly corresponds to TRBD2 (5 bases). Germline V gene data show CDR1 as SGHAT and CDR2 as FQNNGV. V lost 0 bases, J lost 14 bases, and 16 bases lay in between. The CDR3 is 13 amino acids. As DNA, the CDR3 is TGTGCCAGCAGCTTAGATCGGGGAATCGTTCCCTACTTC. Translation gives CASSLDRGIVPYF. Full variable domain (missing parts from reference TRBV11-2 and TRBJ2-5): EAGVAQSPRYKIIEKRQSVAFWCNPISGHATLYWYQQILGQGPKLLIQFQNNGVVDDSQLPKDRFSAERLKGVDSTLKIQPAKLEDSAVYLCASSLDRGIVPYFGPGTRLLVL.

The chain uses TRBV28 and TRBJ1-2; D is uncertain. V lost 5 bases and J 6 bases, leaving 16 bases between the germline ends. CDR1 MDHEN and CDR2 SYDVKM come from the germline V gene. This CDR3 spans 14 amino acids. This CDR3 reads CASSPAGFDDGYTF. The CDR3, as DNA: TGTGCCAGCAGTCCGGCGGGGTTCGACGATGGCTACACCTTC.

This chain links TRBV9 with TRBJ1-4, with D possibly TRBD1 on 6 matching bases. Per the germline V gene, CDR1 is SGDLS and CDR2 is YYNGEE. Trimming removed 2 bases at V and 7 bases at J, with 12 bases between. The CDR3 loop spans 14 amino acids. The CDR3 loop is CASSVRGWSEKLFF. CDR3 sequence (DNA): TGTGCCAGCAGCGTCAGGGGTTGGAGTGAAAAACTGTTTTTT.

The chain recombines TRBV24-1 with TRBJ2-5, with D possibly matching TRBD1 (5 bases). Germline loops: CDR1 KGHDR, CDR2 SFDVKD. CDR3 length: 14 amino acids. Deletions cut 4 bases from V and 2 bases from J, with 10 bases between. CDR3 sequence reads: CATSDRTRQETQYF. The CDR3 coding sequence is TGTGCCACCAGTGACCGGACAAGACAAGAGACCCAGTACTTC.

The chain uses TRBV19 and TRBJ2-3; TRBD2 matches 8 bases. J lost 4 bases, V lost 3 bases, and 9 bases had no gene match. Per the germline V gene, CDR1 is LNHDA and CDR2 is SQIVND (reference sequence). The CDR3 covers 16 residues. CDR3 sequence reads: CASSILSGSTADTQYF. CDR3 coding DNA: TGTGCCAGTAGTATTTTAAGCGGGAGTACGGCAGATACGCAGTATTTT.